The clone carrying this TCR beta chain was found a few times. Time point given: cycle 4 day 1 (C4D1), after 5 to 7 weeks of nivolumab. The patients all showed relapse after autologous stem cell transplantation, while their brentuximab vedotin exposure varied. Investigators isolated CD4+ T cells from thawed PBMCs through magnetic negative selection. The CDR3 runs 13 residues. V lost 4 bases, J lost 4 bases, and 4 bases stayed unmatched. CDR1 and CDR2 (germline): SQVTM, ANQGSEA. The sample comes from a study of PD-1 blockade in classical Hodgkin lymphoma. The data were produced by immunoSEQ multiplex PCR, yet TCRdb's version contains in-frame clones alone and is incomplete. Of tens of thousands of clones listed, under 75% are singletons.

The rearrangement links TRBV29-1 to TRBJ1-2; TRBD1 matches at 9 bases. The clonotype originates from a human donor with classical Hodgkin lymphoma. This specimen was CD4+ T cells from blood, taken before the fourth cycle of nivolumab. The CDR3: CSVGLTGGYGYTF. The CDR3 nucleotides are TGCAGCGTTGGACTGACAGGGGGCTATGGCTACACCTTC. The complete variable domain, with remaining parts taken from reference TRBV29-1 and TRBJ1-2, reads SAVISQKPSRDICQRGTSLTIQCQVDSQVTMMFWYRQQPGQSLTLIATANQGSEATYESGFVIDKFPISRPNLTFSTLTVSNMSPEDSSIYLCSVGLTGGYGYTFGSGTRLTVV.